This entry is about one TCR beta chain. Looked up from germline, CDR1 is LNHDA and CDR2 is SQIVND (reference sequence). This CDR3 spans 15 amino acids. The V end was cut by 4 bases, the J end by 8 bases, with 17 bases between. These data are taken from a study of technical replicates of blood from a few donors. Repertoires were generated with immunoSEQ multiplex PCR, while TCRdb's copy carries only in-frame clones and drops some. Of tens of thousands of clones in the sample, approximately 95% were seen once. The sample was T cells isolated from PBMCs. The TCR comes from a human donor in good health. V is TRBV19 and J is TRBJ1-4; D is possibly TRBD1 (6 bases). The CDR3 DNA sequence: TGTGCCAGTAGTACCAGCGGGGGGGCTCGGGAAAAACTGTTTTTT. This codes for CASSTSGGAREKLFF.